This TCR beta chain was profiled in a study of cytomegalovirus exposure and HLA in healthy donors. Study outcomes and limitations: Rare sequences made up most TCRs, while some public TCRs were found in many donors. First-cohort TCR clusters were later found to tend to co-occur in the approximately 110 validation repertoires.

Germline values: CDR1 MDHEN, CDR2 SYDVKM. V lost 4 bases and J lost 0, with 10 bases in between. The CDR3 has 15 residues. The donors were part of the validation cohort, which consisted of roughly 110 subjects and was separate from the first cohort of 670 or so subjects. Of note for this clone: Its specificity is unknown.

The method was immunoSEQ multiplex PCR; TCRdb's version includes in-frame clones alone and lacks a portion of them. The sample shows tens of thousands of clones, over 85% of them seen only once. Sequenced: PBMCs. This TCR was sampled from a woman aged 18-29 years in good health and CMV-seronegative. The chain carries TRBV28 and TRBJ1-3; D gene unclear. The CDR3 loop reads CASSSGISSGNTIYF. The CDR3 nucleotides are TGTGCCAGCAGTTCCGGGATCTCCTCTGGAAACACCATATATTTT. The full variable domain, its missing parts supplied by reference TRBV28 and TRBJ1-3, is DVKVTQSSRYLVKRTGEKVFLECVQDMDHENMFWYRQDPGLGLRLIYFSYDVKMKEKGDIPEGYSVSREKKERFSLILESASTNQTSMYLCASSSGISSGNTIYFGEGSWLTVV.